The 19 T cell receptor beta chains in this list originate from one sample, sequenced in a study of metastatic and nonmetastatic thyroid tumors. All patients were untreated before thyroid surgery. TCRdb reprocessed the PCR reads using MiXCR. Of some 27,000 clones in the sample, around 3.9% were seen once. The source material was blood. The receptors come from a male donor with papillary thyroid cancer or a benign thyroid nodule (not recorded which). Some clones in this sample may be carry-over from other donors' samples.

In this sample, this clone turned up a few times. V usage is TRBV6-1 and J usage is TRBJ1-6; possible D gene TRBD1, 6 bases. V gave up 1 base and J gave up 8 bases, with 12 bases separating them. Germline V gene lookup returns CDR1 MNHNS and CDR2 SASEGT. The CDR3 consists of 15 residues. The CDR3 bases are TGTGCCAGCAGTGAAGGCCAGGGGAGGGATTCACCCCTCCACTTT. It yields the protein CASSEGQGRDSPLHF.

In regard to this clone: This could be a read error, since a much larger clone is one nucleotide away. For the CDR3, the DNA is TGTGCCAGCAGCTTAACTTCAGGGGTGGAGACCCAGTACTTC. Protein: CASSLTSGVETQYF. V is TRBV11-2 and J is TRBJ2-5; a weak D match, TRBD1 (6 bases). This CDR3 region has 14 residues. V lost 2 bases, J lost 5 bases, and 12 bases lay in between. The V gene's germline CDR1 is SGHAT and CDR2 FQNNGV.

This clone is categorized as medium-sized. The chain links TRBV12-3 or TRBV12-4 to TRBJ2-1; D is undetermined. The CDR3 has 11 amino acids. The germline V and J ends were trimmed by 6 bases and 10 bases, with 10 bases remaining between them. This CDR3 is CASREYGEQFF. CDR3 coding DNA: TGTGCCAGCAGGGAGTATGGGGAGCAGTTCTTC.

This clone was seen more than once but under ten times. The V gene is TRBV6-4, the J gene TRBJ1-1; 11 bases are a match to TRBD1. With 7 bases clipped from V and 4 bases from J, the junction kept 5 bases outside the gene matches. The CDR3 covers 14 residues. CDR1 and CDR2 (germline): MRHNA, SNTAGT. CDR3 loop: CASKPGTGGTEAFF. The CDR3 DNA is TGTGCCAGCAAACCCGGGACAGGGGGCACTGAAGCTTTCTTT.

This clone was counted a few times. The gene calls are TRBV5-1 and TRBJ2-3; 7 bases agree with TRBD2. Unmatched junction bases numbered 13, after V lost 0 bases and J lost 6 bases. The CDR3 spans 17 residues. CDR1 is SGHRS, CDR2 YFSETQ, per germline. The CDR3 region is CASSLAASGGILDTQYF. The CDR3 coding sequence is TGCGCCAGCAGCTTGGCGGCTAGCGGAGGTATTTTGGATACGCAGTATTTT.

This clone came up many times. The rearrangement links TRBV6-1 to TRBJ1-5; perhaps TRBD1 as D (6 bases). The germline V gene has CDR1 MNHNS and CDR2 SASEGT. The CDR3 is 16 amino acids. The V and J ends lost 11 bases and 2 bases respectively, with 22 bases between them. The CDR3 here is CASGVRGGAGNQPQHF. In DNA form, the CDR3 reads TGTGCCTCGGGGGTAAGGGGGGGCGCAGGCAATCAGCCCCAGCATTTT.

The sample holds many counts of this clone. The CDR3: CASSRTSGSYNEQFF. The CDR3 DNA follows: TGTGCCAGCAGCAGGACTAGCGGTTCCTACAATGAGCAGTTCTTC. The chain uses TRBV5-4 and TRBJ2-1; 10 bases agree with TRBD2. V gave up 4 bases and J gave up 1 base; unmatched junction bases: 2. Germline V gene lookup returns CDR1 SGHNT and CDR2 YYREEE (reference sequence). The CDR3 is 15 residues long. Supplemented by reference TRBV5-4 and TRBJ2-1, the full variable domain reads ETGVTQSPTHLIKTRGQQVTLRCSSQSGHNTVSWYQQALGQGPQFIFQYYREEENGRGNFPPRFSGLQFPNYSSELNVNALELDDSALYLCASSRTSGSYNEQFFGPGTRLTVL.

The CDR3 loop is CASWRNYGYTF. The CDR3 DNA sequence: TGTGCCAGCTGGCGAAACTATGGCTACACCTTC. The chain has TRBV6-1 and TRBJ1-2; D ambiguous. Germline CDR1 and CDR2: MNHNS and SASEGT. The CDR3 runs to 11 residues. Trimming took off 8 bases at V and 2 bases at J, with 6 bases between the two ends.

The chain uses TRBV9 and TRBJ2-2; D uncertain. Looked up from germline, CDR1 is SGDLS and CDR2 is YYNGEE. There are 13 residues in the CDR3. Deletions cut 0 bases from V and 5 bases from J, with 5 bases between. The CDR3 bases are TGTGCCAGCAGCGTAGACTCGACCGGGGAGCTGTTTTTT. As protein: CASSVDSTGELFF.

By sample share, this clone is medium-sized. The gene calls are TRBV20-1 and TRBJ2-7; TRBD1 matches at 12 bases. This CDR3 is 13 amino acids long. In germline, CDR1 is DFQATT, CDR2 SNEGSKA (reference sequence). V lost 5 bases, J lost 6 bases, and 5 bases stayed unmatched. The CDR3 region has the DNA TGCAGTGCTTGGGACAGGGGGCGAGGCGAGCAGTACTTC. The encoded protein is CSAWDRGRGEQYF.

By frequency in the sample, this clone is medium-sized. This chain uses TRBV25-1 with TRBJ2-3; tentatively, D is TRBD1 (6 bases). This CDR3 has 15 amino acids. Trimming left V 3 bases short and J 2 bases short, with 12 bases between. The germline gives CDR1 MGHDK, CDR2 SYGVNS. CDR3 protein: CASSEGAGSTDTQYF. CDR3 DNA: TGTGCCAGCAGTGAGGGGGCAGGGTCCACAGATACGCAGTATTTT. The variable domain in full, completed from reference TRBV25-1 and TRBJ2-3, reads EADIYQTPRYLVIGTGKKITLECSQTMGHDKMYWYQQDPGMELHLIHYSYGVNSTEKGDLSSESTVSRIRTEHFPLTLESARPSHTSQYLCASSEGAGSTDTQYFGPGTRLTVL.

The V call is TRBV12-3 or TRBV12-4, the J call TRBJ1-1; the D is unclear. This CDR3 contains 12 residues. The V end lost 3 bases, the J end lost 4 bases, and 6 bases lay between the germline ends. CDR3 sequence reads: CASSLVITEAFF. As DNA, the CDR3 is TGTGCCAGCAGTTTGGTTATCACTGAAGCTTTCTTT.

This clone was detected only a few times. The chain carries TRBV20-1 and TRBJ1-6; maybe TRBD1 (6 bases). The length of the CDR3 is 15 residues. In germline, CDR1 is DFQATT, CDR2 SNEGSKA (reference sequence). With 7 bases removed from V and 8 bases from J, the gap between germline ends came to 21 bases. The CDR3 DNA reads TGCAGTGAGGCCAACAGGGCAGGGGTTTATTCACCCCTCCACTTT. Its translation is CSEANRAGVYSPLHF.

This clone was counted many times. The chain carries TRBV4-1 and TRBJ2-2, with a weak D call TRBD2 (6 bases). The ends were cut back, 0 bases at V and 12 bases at J, with 17 bases in the middle. Germline lookup yields CDR1 MGHRA and CDR2 YSYEKL. This CDR3 spans 15 amino acids. CDR3 in DNA: TGCGCCAGCAGCCAAGACGGTTTAGGAGGGACGCAGCTGTTTTTT. This codes for CASSQDGLGGTQLFF.

This chain connects TRBV6-1 to TRBJ1-2, with D possibly being TRBD1 (5 bases). Germline-derived CDR1 and CDR2 are MNHNS and SASEGT. The CDR3 loop spans 12 amino acids. V gave up 8 bases and J gave up 0 bases, with 7 bases separating them. The CDR3 loop is CASGGANYGYTF. The CDR3 nucleotides are TGTGCCAGCGGGGGAGCTAACTATGGCTACACCTTC.

The chain links TRBV12-3 or TRBV12-4 to TRBJ2-1; 10 bases agree with TRBD1. With V trimmed by 4 bases and J by 1 base, 4 bases remained unmatched. This CDR3 comprises 16 residues. CDR3 loop: CASSSWTGGSYNEQFF. In DNA form, the CDR3 reads TGTGCCAGCAGTTCTTGGACAGGGGGGTCCTACAATGAGCAGTTCTTC.

This clone was counted only a few times. The gene calls are TRBV4-1 and TRBJ1-2; D gene ambiguous. Germline CDR1 is MGHRA and CDR2 is YSYEKL. V lost 0 bases and J lost 5, with 16 bases in between. The CDR3 sequence is 16 residues long. The CDR3 region has the DNA TGCGCCAGCAGCCAAGATAGGGCAGAACCCCTTTATGGCTACACCTTC. This codes for CASSQDRAEPLYGYTF.

This sequence joins TRBV6-1 and TRBJ1-1; D unclear. Germline CDR1 is MNHNS and CDR2 is SASEGT. V lost 2 bases, J lost 1 base, and 5 bases lay in between. CDR3 length: 13 amino acids. CDR3 amino acids: CASSENENTEAFF. In DNA, the CDR3 is TGTGCCAGCAGTGAAAATGAGAACACTGAAGCTTTCTTT.

This clone was counted many times. V gene TRBV3-1 combines with J gene TRBJ1-5; no clear D gene. Trimming shortened V by 3 bases and J by 5 bases, and 8 bases separated the two germline ends. This CDR3 comprises 13 residues. Germline lookup yields CDR1 LGHDT and CDR2 YNNKEL (reference sequence). DNA of the CDR3: TGTGCCAGCAGCCAGAGGCAGGATCAGCCCCAGCATTTT. This translates into CASSQRQDQPQHF.